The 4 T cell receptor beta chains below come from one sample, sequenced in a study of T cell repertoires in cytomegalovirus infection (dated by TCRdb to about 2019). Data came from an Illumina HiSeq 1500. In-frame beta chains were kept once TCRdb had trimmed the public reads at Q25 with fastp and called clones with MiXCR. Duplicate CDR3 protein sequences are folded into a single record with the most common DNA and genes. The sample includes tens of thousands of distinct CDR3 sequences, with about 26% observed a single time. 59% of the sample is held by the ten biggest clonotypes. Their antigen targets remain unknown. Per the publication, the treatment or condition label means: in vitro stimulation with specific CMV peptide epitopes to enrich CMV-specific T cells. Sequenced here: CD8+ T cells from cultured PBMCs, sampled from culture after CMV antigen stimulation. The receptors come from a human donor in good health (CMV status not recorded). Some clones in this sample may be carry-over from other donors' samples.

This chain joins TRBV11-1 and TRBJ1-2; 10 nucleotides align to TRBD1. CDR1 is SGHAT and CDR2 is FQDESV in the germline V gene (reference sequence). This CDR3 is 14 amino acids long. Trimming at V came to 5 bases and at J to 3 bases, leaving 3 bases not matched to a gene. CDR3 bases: TGTGCCAGCAGCGACAGGGGGCGCGACTATGGCTACACCTTC. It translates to CASSDRGRDYGYTF.

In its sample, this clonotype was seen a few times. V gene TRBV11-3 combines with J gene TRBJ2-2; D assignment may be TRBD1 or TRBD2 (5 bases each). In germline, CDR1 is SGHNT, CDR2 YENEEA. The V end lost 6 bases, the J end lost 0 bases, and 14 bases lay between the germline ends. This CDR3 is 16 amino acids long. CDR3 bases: TGTGCCAGCAGTCTTTCCGGGGCTGCGAACACCGGGGAGCTGTTTTTT. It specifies CASSLSGAANTGELFF.

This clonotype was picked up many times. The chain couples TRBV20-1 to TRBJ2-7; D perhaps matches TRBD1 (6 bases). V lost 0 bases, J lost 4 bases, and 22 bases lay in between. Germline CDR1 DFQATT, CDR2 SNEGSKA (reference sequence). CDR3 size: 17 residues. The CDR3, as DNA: TGCAGTGCTAGAGATCGAGTACGAACAGGGAAGGCGTACGAGCAGTACTTC. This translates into CSARDRVRTGKAYEQYF.

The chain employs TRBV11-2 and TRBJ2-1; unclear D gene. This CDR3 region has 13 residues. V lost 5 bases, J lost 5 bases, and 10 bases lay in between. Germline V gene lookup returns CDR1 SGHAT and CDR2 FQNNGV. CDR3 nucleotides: TGTGCCAGCAGCCCACTCGAGGACAATGAGCAGTTCTTC. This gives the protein CASSPLEDNEQFF.